The 12 T cell receptor beta chains presented below share a single source sample, sequenced in a study of T cell repertoires in cytomegalovirus infection. TCRdb recomputed calls from the reads with MiXCR, one row per CDR3 protein. The sample has 250,000 or so distinct CDR3 sequences, 9.1% seen once; the top ten hold less than 15%. The specimen sequenced was PBMCs. The receptors shown here come from a human donor in good health (CMV status not recorded). Some clones in this sample may be carry-over from other donors' samples.

The chain has TRBV29-1 and TRBJ2-3, with TRBD2 matching 10 bases. Germline lookup yields CDR1 SQVTM and CDR2 ANQGSEA. V shed 4 bases, J shed 2 bases, and the junction held 6 bases outside the gene matches. The CDR3 totals 15 residues. CDR3: CSVGASGGYTDTQYF. In DNA, the CDR3 is TGCAGCGTTGGAGCTAGCGGGGGATACACAGATACGCAGTATTTT.

This clonotype has a count of ten or more. V and J are TRBV28 and TRBJ1-5, with D maybe TRBD1 (5 bases). The V end lost 5 bases, the J end lost 4 bases, and 15 bases lay between the germline ends. The length of the CDR3 is 15 residues. Germline CDR1 MDHEN, CDR2 SYDVKM. CDR3 nucleotides: TGTGCCAGCAGTATCCCCGGGACCGGGAATCAGCCCCAGCATTTT. Its protein is CASSIPGTGNQPQHF. Full variable domain (missing parts from reference TRBV28 and TRBJ1-5): DVKVTQSSRYLVKRTGEKVFLECVQDMDHENMFWYRQDPGLGLRLIYFSYDVKMKEKGDIPEGYSVSREKKERFSLILESASTNQTSMYLCASSIPGTGNQPQHFGDGTRLSIL.

This clonotype was seen at least ten times. The chain joins TRBV7-2 to TRBJ1-2; D possibly corresponds to TRBD1 (6 bases). The V and J ends lost 1 base and 2 bases respectively, with 11 bases between them. The CDR3 contains 15 residues. Germline-derived CDR1 and CDR2 are SGHTA and FQGNSA. CDR3 in DNA: TGTGCCAGCAGCTTAGAAGGACAGAGCAACTATGGCTACACCTTC. Translation: CASSLEGQSNYGYTF.

Ten or more counts support this clonotype. This chain uses TRBV7-6 with TRBJ1-2; TRBD1 is a possible D gene (6 bases). Trimming pared 2 bases from V and 4 bases from J, leaving 14 bases between. Germline CDR1 SGHVS, CDR2 FNYEAQ. The CDR3 sequence is 15 residues long. For the CDR3, the DNA is TGTGCCAGCAGCTTATCGGCAGGGGATACCTATGGCTACACCTTC. This translates into CASSLSAGDTYGYTF. The full variable domain, in which reference TRBV7-6 and TRBJ1-2 provide the parts outside the CDR3, is GAGVSQSPRYKVTKRGQDVALRCDPISGHVSLYWYRQALGQGPEFLTYFNYEAQQDKSGLPNDRFSAERPEGSISTLTIQRTEQRDSAMYRCASSLSAGDTYGYTFGSGTRLTVV.

This clonotype was observed many times. The chain links TRBV7-2 to TRBJ1-2, with no clear D. Looked up from germline, CDR1 is SGHTA and CDR2 is FQGNSA. This CDR3 is built from 15 residues. V dropped 2 bases and J dropped 2 bases, with 12 bases sitting between them. CDR3 loop: CASSLQITGNYGYTF. The CDR3 DNA reads as TGTGCCAGCAGCTTACAAATAACGGGAAACTATGGCTACACCTTC.

This clonotype turned up a few times. V gene TRBV29-1 combines with J gene TRBJ1-3; possible D gene TRBD1, 5 bases. The germline V gene has CDR1 SQVTM and CDR2 ANQGSEA. This CDR3 is built from 12 residues. Trimming pared 7 bases from V and 0 bases from J, leaving 7 bases between. The CDR3 region has the DNA TGCAGCGCGACAGACTCTGGAAACACCATATATTTT. It encodes CSATDSGNTIYF.

This clonotype was counted many times. The rearrangement uses TRBV7-2 and TRBJ2-5; tentatively, D is TRBD2 (5 bases). Trimming left V 5 bases short and J 2 bases short, with 9 bases between. Germline CDR1 and CDR2: SGHTA and FQGNSA. This CDR3 is 13 amino acids long. CDR3 loop: CASSPDLQETQYF. CDR3 coding DNA: TGTGCCAGCAGCCCGGACTTGCAAGAGACCCAGTACTTC.

The chain links TRBV7-2 to TRBJ2-3; D is possibly TRBD1 or TRBD2 (6 bases each). V shed 8 bases and J shed 1 base, with 16 bases lying between them. The CDR3 consists of 15 residues. Germline values: CDR1 SGHTA, CDR2 FQGNSA. The CDR3 DNA reads as TGTGCCAGCGAATTTCGGGGGCTAGGCACAGATACGCAGTATTTT. This gives the protein CASEFRGLGTDTQYF.

This clonotype was seen many times. The chain links TRBV27 to TRBJ2-1; TRBD2 agrees at 8 bases. The CDR3 runs to 15 residues. The junction had 2 bases not matched to a gene; V was cut back by 3 bases and J by 1 base. CDR1 MNHEY and CDR2 SMNVEV come from the germline V gene (reference sequence). DNA of the CDR3: TGTGCCAGCAGTTTTCGGGGGGGTTCCTACAATGAGCAGTTCTTC. Amino acid sequence: CASSFRGGSYNEQFF.

There are a few counts of this clonotype. The chain links TRBV20-1 to TRBJ2-5; D unresolved. V was clipped by 0 bases and J by 0 bases, with 5 bases between them. Looked up from germline, CDR1 is DFQATT and CDR2 is SNEGSKA (reference sequence). The CDR3 is 13 amino acids. Here the CDR3 DNA reads TGCAGTGCTAGAGAACAGCACCAAGAGACCCAGTACTTC. Protein: CSAREQHQETQYF.

This clonotype was counted at least ten times. V and J are TRBV7-2 and TRBJ1-4, with 9 bases lining up with TRBD1. CDR3 length: 16 amino acids. Germline lookup yields CDR1 SGHTA and CDR2 FQGNSA. V was pared by 3 bases and J by 5 bases, with 7 bases of the junction left unmatched. In DNA form, the CDR3 reads TGTGCCAGCAGCTTGGACGGGACAGGGCTAAATGAAAAACTGTTTTTT. It yields the protein CASSLDGTGLNEKLFF. Full variable domain (rest looked up from reference TRBV7-2 and TRBJ1-4): GAGVSQSPSNKVTEKGKDVELRCDPISGHTALYWYRQSLGQGLEFLIYFQGNSAPDKSGLPSDRFSAERTGGSVSTLTIQRTQQEDSAVYLCASSLDGTGLNEKLFFGSGTQLSVL.

The genes are TRBV7-4 and TRBJ1-1, with D unresolved. V was cut by 1 base and J by 5 bases, with 8 bases left in between. The germline V gene encodes CDR1 SGHVT and CDR2 SQSDAQ. The CDR3 is 13 amino acids. This CDR3 is CASSLVEETEAFF. CDR3 nucleotide sequence: TGTGCCAGCAGCTTAGTTGAGGAAACTGAAGCTTTCTTT.